A single sample is the source of the 20 T cell receptor beta chains below, sequenced in a study of shared clonotypes between healthy human individuals. The method was immunoSEQ multiplex PCR; TCRdb's version includes in-frame clones alone and lacks a portion of them. The repertoire holds 2 million to 2.5 million clones, with 92% as singletons. Material: naive CD4+ T cells from PBMCs. Subset reported: CD45RA+ positively selected. Receptors were obtained from a man in his late teens or twenties in good health. Some clones in this sample may be carry-over from other donors' samples.

V usage is TRBV6-1 and J usage is TRBJ1-1; D gene uncertain. The CDR3 is 15 residues long. Germline assignment: CDR1 MNHNS and CDR2 SASEGT. V shed 1 base and J shed 1 base, with 10 bases lying between them. The CDR3 loop is CASSEVGLGNTEAFF. DNA for the CDR3: TGTGCCAGCAGTGAAGTAGGGTTGGGGAACACTGAAGCTTTCTTT.

The CDR3, as DNA: TGTGCCAGCAGCCATGGGACCCCTGGAAACACCATATATTTT. Translation gives CASSHGTPGNTIYF. This rearrangement joins TRBV16 to TRBJ1-3, with D possibly matching TRBD1 (5 bases). The germline CDR1 and CDR2 sequences are KGHSY and FQNENV. V was shortened by 3 bases and J by 2 bases, with 8 bases between the two germline ends. There are 14 residues in the CDR3.

The chain has TRBV13 and TRBJ2-7; D call uncertain. The CDR3 length is 13 residues. Germline V lookup: CDR1 PRHDT, CDR2 FYEKMQ (reference sequence). Trimming cost V 0 bases and J 2 bases, with 5 bases left between them. CDR3 region: CASSLGVTYEQYF. DNA for the CDR3: TGTGCCAGCAGCTTAGGCGTTACCTACGAGCAGTACTTC.

The gene calls are TRBV7-2 and TRBJ2-5; D may match TRBD1 or TRBD2 (5 bases each). V was trimmed by 4 bases and J by 7 bases, leaving 16 bases between them. The CDR3 is made up of 14 amino acids. Germline V gene sequence: CDR1 SGHTA, CDR2 FQGNSA. DNA of the CDR3: TGTGCCAGCAGCTCCACCGGGACGTCGGGGACCCAGTACTTC. Protein: CASSSTGTSGTQYF.

CDR3 coding DNA: TGCAGCGTTGGTGGAGGGAGGGACTATGGCTACACCTTC. Protein product: CSVGGGRDYGYTF. This chain joins TRBV29-1 and TRBJ1-2, with D uncertain. The V gene's germline CDR1 is SQVTM and CDR2 ANQGSEA. V lost 4 bases and J lost 3, with 12 bases in between. CDR3 length: 13 amino acids.

The chain is built from TRBV5-1 and TRBJ2-7, with 7 bases fitting TRBD2. The CDR3 has 14 amino acids. Germline lookup yields CDR1 SGHRS and CDR2 YFSETQ. The trim removed 4 bases at V and 9 bases at J, leaving 13 bases unmatched. CDR3: CASSHAGAPSGQYF. The CDR3, as DNA: TGCGCCAGCAGCCATGCGGGAGCCCCAAGCGGGCAGTACTTC.

With respect to this clone: Other DNA sequences in this sample translate to the same CDR3. The rearrangement links TRBV29-1 to TRBJ1-4; D possibly corresponds to TRBD1 (6 bases). Trimming stripped 4 bases from V and 6 bases from J, with 9 bases between. Germline values: CDR1 SQVTM, CDR2 ANQGSEA. This CDR3 is 12 amino acids long. CDR3 DNA sequence: TGCAGCGTTGCCAGGGGCGATGAAAAACTGTTTTTT. Amino acids: CSVARGDEKLFF.

In its sample, this clone was seen a few times. Other DNA sequences within the sample encode an identical CDR3. The chain is built from TRBV28 and TRBJ1-2, with D unclear. The ends were cut back, 7 bases at V and 4 bases at J, with 7 bases in the middle. This CDR3 has 11 residues. Germline values: CDR1 MDHEN, CDR2 SYDVKM. DNA of the CDR3: TGTGCCAGCACTCGTAGCTATGGCTACACCTTC. Translated: CASTRSYGYTF.

The chain uses TRBV2 and TRBJ2-1; D is undetermined. The CDR3 is 11 amino acids. V was shortened by 6 bases and J by 15 bases, with 15 bases between the two germline ends. Germline-derived CDR1 and CDR2 are SNHLY and FYNNEI. The CDR3 is CASSLESPGFF. The CDR3 DNA follows: TGTGCCAGCAGCCTAGAGTCGCCGGGGTTCTTC.

The V and J genes are TRBV6-5 and TRBJ1-5; D is perhaps TRBD1 (5 bases). This CDR3 is built from 14 residues. V gave up 4 bases and J gave up 4 bases, with 11 bases separating them. Germline-derived CDR1 and CDR2 are MNHEY and SVGAGI. The CDR3 DNA is TGTGCCAGCAGTTTTTCAGGGCCTAATCAGCCCCAGCATTTT. It translates to CASSFSGPNQPQHF.

This chain connects TRBV6-5 to TRBJ2-7; perhaps TRBD2 as D (5 bases). This CDR3 has 15 amino acids. Germline assignment: CDR1 MNHEY and CDR2 SVGAGI. V was shortened by 6 bases and J by 0 bases, with 15 bases between the two germline ends. CDR3 nucleotides: TGTGCCAGCAGACCCAGCGGATCACTCTCCTACGAGCAGTACTTC. Translation gives CASRPSGSLSYEQYF.

The chain combines TRBV4-1 with TRBJ2-2; TRBD1 might be the D (6 bases). This CDR3 contains 14 residues. Germline V lookup: CDR1 MGHRA, CDR2 YSYEKL. The V gene lost 5 bases and the J gene lost 8 bases, with 15 bases spanning the gap. The CDR3 loop is CASSFDRSLGELFF. The CDR3 DNA sequence: TGCGCCAGCAGCTTTGACAGGTCGCTGGGGGAGCTGTTTTTT.

V usage is TRBV7-8 and J usage is TRBJ2-3; 7 bases map to TRBD2. The germline CDR1 and CDR2 sequences are SGHVS and FQNEAQ. The CDR3 consists of 17 residues. Unmatched junction bases numbered 11, after V lost 5 bases and J lost 0 bases. This CDR3 reads CASSLGRVAFSTDTQYF. CDR3 nucleotide sequence: TGTGCCAGCAGCCTAGGGAGGGTCGCGTTTAGCACAGATACGCAGTATTTT. Filled out from reference TRBV7-8 and TRBJ2-3, the complete variable domain reads GAGVSQSPRYKVAKRGQDVALRCDPISGHVSLFWYQQALGQGPEFLTYFQNEAQLDKSGLPSDRFFAERPEGSVSTLKIQRTQQEDSAVYLCASSLGRVAFSTDTQYFGPGTRLTVL.

Worth noting for this clone: The sample has other DNA sequences that encode this CDR3 too. V gene TRBV2 combines with J gene TRBJ2-7; 9 bases match TRBD2. V lost 3 bases and J lost 6; bases outside the gene matches: 0. This CDR3 contains 12 residues. CDR1 SNHLY and CDR2 FYNNEI come from the germline V gene. CDR3 nucleotide sequence: TGTGCCAGCAGTGAGACTAGCGGCGAGCAGTACTTC. Translated: CASSETSGEQYF. Filled out from reference TRBV2 and TRBJ2-7, the complete variable domain reads EPEVTQTPSHQVTQMGQEVILRCVPISNHLYFYWYRQILGQKVEFLVSFYNNEISEKSEIFDDQFSVERPDGSNFTLKIRSTKLEDSAMYFCASSETSGEQYFGPGTRLTVT.

The chain is built from TRBV30 and TRBJ2-1; D may correspond to TRBD1 or TRBD2 (5 bases each). Germline-derived CDR1 and CDR2 are GTSNPN and SVGIG (reference sequence). The V gene lost 1 base and the J gene lost 12 bases, with 16 bases spanning the gap. This CDR3 comprises 13 residues. CDR3 amino acids: CAWSGRDRGGQFF. CDR3 nucleotide sequence: TGTGCCTGGAGTGGCCGGGACCGAGGTGGGCAGTTCTTC.

V usage is TRBV10-2 and J usage is TRBJ2-7, with a tentative D call TRBD2 (6 bases). CDR1 is WSHSY and CDR2 is SAAADI in the germline V gene. V lost 4 bases, J lost 0 bases, and 10 bases lay in between. This CDR3 spans 14 amino acids. Here the CDR3 DNA reads TGCGCCAGCAGTGGTCTAGCGTCCTCCTACGAGCAGTACTTC. Protein sequence: CASSGLASSYEQYF.

This clone was detected only once. The gene calls are TRBV5-4 and TRBJ2-3; perhaps TRBD2 as D (6 bases). CDR1 and CDR2 from the germline V gene are SGHNT and YYREEE (reference sequence). The V end lost 4 bases, the J end lost 4 bases, and 19 bases lay between the germline ends. This CDR3 spans 16 amino acids. Here the CDR3 reads CASSAPEGSSPDTQYF. The CDR3 DNA follows: TGTGCCAGCAGCGCCCCGGAGGGATCTAGTCCAGATACGCAGTATTTT.

This chain connects TRBV19 to TRBJ1-5; no clear D gene. The V and J ends lost 6 bases and 0 bases respectively, with 18 bases between them. The CDR3 spans 17 residues. In germline, CDR1 is LNHDA, CDR2 SQIVND (reference sequence). Here the CDR3 reads CASRAPEQQYSNQPQHF. In DNA, the CDR3 is TGTGCCAGTAGGGCCCCAGAACAGCAATATAGCAATCAGCCCCAGCATTTT.

The chain is built from TRBV19 and TRBJ1-3; D gene unclear. V was trimmed by 7 bases and J by 7 bases, leaving 14 bases between them. There are 13 residues in the CDR3. The germline V gene encodes CDR1 LNHDA and CDR2 SQIVND (reference sequence). The CDR3 nucleotides read TGTGCCAGTACCTTAACGGGCAGGAACACCATATATTTT. It is translated as CASTLTGRNTIYF.

The J gene is TRBJ2-5, the V gene TRBV5-4; 7 bases are shared with TRBD1. The V and J ends lost 4 bases and 3 bases, in that order; junction bases with no gene match: 9. Germline CDR1 reads SGHNT; CDR2 reads YYREEE (reference sequence). This CDR3 comprises 15 residues. CDR3 DNA: TGTGCCAGCAGCCGACCCACAGGGGAAAAAGAGACCCAGTACTTC. Residues: CASSRPTGEKETQYF.